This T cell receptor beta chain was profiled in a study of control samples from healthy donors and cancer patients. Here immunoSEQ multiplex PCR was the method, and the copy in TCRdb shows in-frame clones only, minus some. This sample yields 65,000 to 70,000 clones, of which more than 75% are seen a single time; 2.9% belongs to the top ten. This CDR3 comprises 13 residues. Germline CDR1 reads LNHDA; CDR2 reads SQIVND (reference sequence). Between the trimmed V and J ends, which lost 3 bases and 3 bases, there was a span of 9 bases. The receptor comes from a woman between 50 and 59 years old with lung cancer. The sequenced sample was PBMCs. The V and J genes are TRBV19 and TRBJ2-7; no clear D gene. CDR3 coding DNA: TGTGCCAGTAGTATCCGTGGGTTCTACGAGCAGTACTTC. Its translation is CASSIRGFYEQYF. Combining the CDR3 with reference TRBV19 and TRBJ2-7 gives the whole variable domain DGGITQSPKYLFRKEGQNVTLSCEQNLNHDAMYWYRQDPGQGLRLIYYSQIVNDFQKGDIAEGYSVSREKKESFPLTVTSAQKNPTAFYLCASSIRGFYEQYFGPGTRLTVT.